This T cell receptor (beta chain) was retrieved from a study of CXCR3-negative and CXCR3-positive naive CD8 T cells. Study context: Sequencing yielded 150 million or so TRB reads, roughly 1.5 +/- 0.3 million per library.

Notes on the study in general: Compared with CXCR3-negative naive cells, CXCR3-positive naive cells showed more hydrophobic TRB CDR3s.

This CDR3 contains 14 residues. Within the CD8+ T cell compartment, naive cells were CD45RO-CCR7+CD27+CD95-. This clonotype is medium-sized by frequency. Its target is not known. Carrying UMI labels, the TRB cDNA libraries were prepared through 5' RACE. Using the 5' RACE reads, TCRdb records one entry per CDR3 protein without DNA. The sample has roughly 6,600 distinct CDR3 sequences; the top ten hold approximately 1.5%. V usage is TRBV12-3 or TRBV12-4 and J usage is TRBJ2-5; TCRdb returns TRBD2, unconfirmable since there is no DNA. The origin of this receptor is a human donor in good health. Some clones in this sample may be carry-over from other donors' samples. The material sequenced was naive CXCR3+ CD8+ T cells from blood. Sample subset: CD45RO-CCR7+CD27+CD95- naive CD8+ T cells expressing CXCR3 (TNR3+). The CDR3 loop is CASSPPGAVETQYF.